This entry lists 16 T cell receptor beta chains sequenced from one sample in a study of vaccination effects on CD4 cells after COVID-19. The method was immunoSEQ multiplex PCR; TCRdb's version includes in-frame clones alone and lacks a portion of them. Of more than 30,000 clones detected, around 74% appear once; the ten largest clones hold 3%. The culture ran for roughly 10 days before CD4+ T cells were isolated. These receptors have no identified antigens. The sequencing here drew on CD4+ T cells from PBMCs cultured without peptide, taken before COVID-19 vaccination. Receptors were obtained from a human donor who received a COVID-19 vaccine.

The rearrangement joins TRBV7-9 to TRBJ2-7, with 9 nucleotides matching TRBD1. The CDR3 sequence is 15 residues long. The V segment lost 5 bases and the J segment 0 bases; nucleotides outside the gene matches: 5. The germline CDR1 and CDR2 sequences are SEHNR and FQNEAQ (reference sequence). CDR3 in amino acids: CASSRPGQGSYEQYF. The CDR3 bases are TGTGCCAGCAGCCGACCGGGACAGGGCTCCTACGAGCAGTACTTC.

The chain has TRBV6-1 and TRBJ1-2; D is unresolved. The CDR3 is 13 amino acids. The germline CDR1 and CDR2 sequences are MNHNS and SASEGT. V gave up 0 bases and J gave up 3 bases, with 5 bases separating them. The CDR3 DNA reads TGTGCCAGCAGTGAAGCGGAACACTATGGCTACACCTTC. Amino acids: CASSEAEHYGYTF.

The chain uses TRBV30 and TRBJ1-1; a possible D gene is TRBD1 (6 bases). This CDR3 has 15 amino acids. Germline CDR1 GTSNPN, CDR2 SVGIG (reference sequence). Between the trimmed V and J ends, which lost 2 bases and 1 base, there was a span of 14 bases. The DNA of the CDR3 is TGTGCCTGGAGTCGGTGGGGGCTTGAGAACACTGAAGCTTTCTTT. Amino acid sequence: CAWSRWGLENTEAFF.

This chain joins TRBV4-1 and TRBJ2-2; D remains ambiguous. The V and J ends lost 0 bases and 5 bases respectively, with 4 bases between them. Per the germline V gene, CDR1 is MGHRA and CDR2 is YSYEKL. The CDR3 sequence is 13 residues long. DNA for the CDR3: TGCGCCAGCAGCCAAGATATAACCGGGGAGCTGTTTTTT. Translation: CASSQDITGELFF.

The genes are TRBV24-1 and TRBJ2-7, with TRBD1 matching 8 bases. Germline V gene lookup returns CDR1 KGHDR and CDR2 SFDVKD. Trimming took 9 bases from V and 3 from J; bases not matched to a gene: 9. The CDR3 runs 14 residues. The CDR3 DNA is TGTGCCACCGCGGCGGGACAGGCCCACTACGAGCAGTACTTC. Translated: CATAAGQAHYEQYF.

The chain has TRBV7-8 and TRBJ2-3; 13 nucleotides align to TRBD2. Germline values: CDR1 SGHVS, CDR2 FQNEAQ. The CDR3 spans 18 residues. J was trimmed by 0 bases and V by 5 bases; bases with no gene match: 8. CDR3 in amino acids: CASSRAGTSGTSTDTQYF. In DNA, the CDR3 is TGTGCCAGCAGCCGAGCCGGGACTAGCGGGACTAGCACAGATACGCAGTATTTT.

This chain joins TRBV7-9 and TRBJ2-6; D possibly matches TRBD1 or TRBD2 (5 bases each). The CDR3 covers 18 residues. Trimming took off 5 bases at V and 1 base at J, with 18 bases between the two ends. CDR1 and CDR2 (germline): SEHNR, FQNEAQ (reference sequence). DNA of the CDR3: TGTGCCAGCAGCCGTTCCGGGACGGAGTTTTCTGGGGCCAACGTCCTGACTTTC. It is translated as CASSRSGTEFSGANVLTF.

This chain connects TRBV2 to TRBJ2-2, with 7 bases lining up with TRBD1. V lost 7 bases to trimming and J lost 7 bases; unmatched junction nucleotides: 12. The CDR3 sequence is 15 residues long. Germline CDR1 is SNHLY and CDR2 is FYNNEI. CDR3 sequence reads: CASTFDRAEDGELFF. The CDR3 nucleotides read TGTGCCAGCACCTTCGACAGGGCGGAGGACGGGGAGCTGTTTTTT.

The chain has TRBV23-1 and TRBJ2-1; 9 bases are shared with TRBD2. TRBV23-1 is given ORF status, its function remaining uncertain. The CDR3 sequence is 16 residues long. The V and J ends lost 3 bases and 6 bases, in that order; junction bases with no gene match: 9. The CDR3 loop is CASSQWGGGAVNEQFF. The CDR3 DNA reads as TGCGCCAGCAGTCAGTGGGGCGGGGGGGCGGTCAATGAGCAGTTCTTC.

The rearrangement uses TRBV24-1 and TRBJ2-7; 14 bases match TRBD2. V was pared by 5 bases and J by 0 bases, with 5 bases of the junction left unmatched. The CDR3 totals 17 residues. Germline V CDR1 and CDR2: KGHDR, SFDVKD. The CDR3 nucleotides read TGTGCCACCAGTGCCCCCGGACTAGCGGGGGGCTCCTACGAGCAGTACTTC. This sequence encodes CATSAPGLAGGSYEQYF.

The chain uses TRBV30 and TRBJ2-3, with TRBD2 matching over 7 bases. Germline lookup yields CDR1 GTSNPN and CDR2 SVGIG (reference sequence). The CDR3 runs 14 residues. After removal of 1 base from V and 4 bases from J, the junction contained 5 bases not matched to a gene. The CDR3 DNA reads as TGTGCCTGGAGTGCGACTAGCAGCCCAGATACGCAGTATTTT. Translation gives CAWSATSSPDTQYF.

The chain uses TRBV4-1 and TRBJ2-3; D possibly corresponds to TRBD2 (5 bases). The length of the CDR3 is 14 residues. Germline loops: CDR1 MGHRA, CDR2 YSYEKL. Trimming left V 0 bases short and J 6 bases short, with 10 bases between. In DNA form, the CDR3 reads TGCGCCAGCAGCCAAGATCCGAGGGCGGATACGCAGTATTTT. Translating it yields CASSQDPRADTQYF.

This clone showed up just once. The CDR3 DNA reads TGTGCCAGCAGTTTATCGGCCCCGGGACAGGGATCCTACGAGCAGTACTTC. It is translated as CASSLSAPGQGSYEQYF. This rearrangement joins TRBV27 to TRBJ2-7; 9 bases align to TRBD1. V lost 0 bases to trimming and J lost 1 base; unmatched junction nucleotides: 7. The CDR3 is made up of 17 amino acids. Per the germline V gene, CDR1 is MNHEY and CDR2 is SMNVEV (reference sequence).

The chain is built from TRBV5-4 and TRBJ1-1; weak D call: TRBD1 (6 bases). Germline assignment: CDR1 SGHNT and CDR2 YYREEE (reference sequence). V dropped 2 bases and J dropped 2 bases, with 16 bases sitting between them. CDR3 size: 16 residues. CDR3 region: CASSLGGALYNTEAFF. Here the CDR3 DNA reads TGTGCCAGCAGCTTAGGGGGGGCCTTGTACAACACTGAAGCTTTCTTT.

The J gene is TRBJ1-4, the V gene TRBV5-8; TRBD1 is a possible D gene (5 bases). CDR1 SGHTS and CDR2 YDEGEE come from the germline V gene. There are 15 residues in the CDR3. Trimming shortened V by 0 bases and J by 2 bases, and 8 bases separated the two germline ends. CDR3 in DNA: TGTGCCAGCAGCTTGGCACGGGGGACTAATGAAAAACTGTTTTTT. This translates into CASSLARGTNEKLFF.

This clone was seen only a few times. The chain combines TRBV28 with TRBJ1-2, with TRBD1 matching over 7 bases. Unmatched junction bases numbered 9, after V lost 6 bases and J lost 5 bases. Germline CDR1 and CDR2: MDHEN and SYDVKM. The CDR3 extends over 14 amino acids. The CDR3 nucleotides are TGTGCCAGCAGGTACAGGGGCGTCCTATATGGCTACACCTTC. This encodes CASRYRGVLYGYTF.